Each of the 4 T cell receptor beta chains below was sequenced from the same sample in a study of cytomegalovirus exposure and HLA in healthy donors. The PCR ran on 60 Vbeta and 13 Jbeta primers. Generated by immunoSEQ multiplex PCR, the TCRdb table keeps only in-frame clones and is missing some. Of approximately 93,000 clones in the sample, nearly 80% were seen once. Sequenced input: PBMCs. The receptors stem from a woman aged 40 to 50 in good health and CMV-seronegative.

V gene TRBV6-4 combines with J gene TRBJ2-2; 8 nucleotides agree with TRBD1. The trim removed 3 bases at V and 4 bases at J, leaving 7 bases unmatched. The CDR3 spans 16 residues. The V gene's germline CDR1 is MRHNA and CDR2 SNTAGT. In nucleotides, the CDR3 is TGTGCCAGCAGTGAAGTAGGGGACAGGACCACCGGGGAGCTGTTTTTT. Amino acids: CASSEVGDRTTGELFF.

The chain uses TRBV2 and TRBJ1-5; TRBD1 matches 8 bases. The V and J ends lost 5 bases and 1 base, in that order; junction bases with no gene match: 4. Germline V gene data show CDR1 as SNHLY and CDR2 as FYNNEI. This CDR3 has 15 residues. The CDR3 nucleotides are TGTGCCAGCAGTACGGACAGGGCGAGCAATCAGCCCCAGCATTTT. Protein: CASSTDRASNQPQHF. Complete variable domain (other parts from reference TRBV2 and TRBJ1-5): EPEVTQTPSHQVTQMGQEVILRCVPISNHLYFYWYRQILGQKVEFLVSFYNNEISEKSEIFDDQFSVERPDGSNFTLKIRSTKLEDSAMYFCASSTDRASNQPQHFGDGTRLSIL.

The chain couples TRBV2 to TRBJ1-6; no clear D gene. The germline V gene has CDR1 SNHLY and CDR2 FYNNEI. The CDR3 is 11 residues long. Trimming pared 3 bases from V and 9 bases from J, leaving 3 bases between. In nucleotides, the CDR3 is TGTGCCAGCAGTGAGAGTTCACCCCTCCACTTT. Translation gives CASSESSPLHF.

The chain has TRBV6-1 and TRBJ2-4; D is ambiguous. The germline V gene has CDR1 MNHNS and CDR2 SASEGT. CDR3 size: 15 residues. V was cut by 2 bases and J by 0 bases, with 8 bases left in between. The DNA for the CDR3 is TGTGCCAGCAGTGAACAGGTCTCAGCCAAAAACATTCAGTACTTC. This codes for CASSEQVSAKNIQYF.